This T cell receptor beta chain was recovered during a study of tumor and adjacent non-tumor tissue in lung cancer. This sample's RNA came from whole unsorted tissue. The normal lung tissue was taken more than 3 cm from the tumor edge. TCRbeta libraries were built with three rounds of nested PCR, modified from ARM-PCR. In TCRdb, the multiplex PCR reads were re-called with MiXCR into one record per CDR3 protein. The sample lists 50,000 to 70,000 distinct CDR3 sequences, 61% occurring once. The CDR3 spans 16 residues. In germline, CDR1 is SQVTM, CDR2 ANQGSEA. V shed 6 bases and J 1 base; nucleotides not matched to a gene: 10.

What was sequenced was distant non-tumor lung tissue. V gene TRBV29-1 combines with J gene TRBJ2-2; 8 bases agree with TRBD1. The sequence was obtained from a man aged 65-85 years with non-small cell lung cancer. In nucleotides, the CDR3 is TGCAGCGTCTGGCGCACAGGGGGATGGAACACCGGGGAGCTGTTTTTT. It specifies CSVWRTGGWNTGELFF.